This is a list of T cell receptor beta chains from one sample in a study of T cell responses to AZD1222 COVID-19 vaccine. Profiling relied on immunoSEQ multiplex PCR, and the TCRdb table lists in-frame clones only, not all of them. Among approximately 150,000 clones listed, 90% to 95% were seen once. The sample here was peripheral blood, taken 28 days after the second AZD1222 dose. Receptors originate from an adult who received the AZD1222 COVID-19 vaccine. The CDR3 runs from the conserved cysteine through the conserved F or W. The D gene is left open where the match is weak. Clone sizes are given selectively: once, few, many, or a class where the clone is expanded.

d_gene: TRBD2
len: 15
abundance: -
j_gene: TRBJ2-3
v_gene: TRBV27
CDR3aa: CASSLSGGVGDTQYF
CDR3nt: TGTGCCAGCAGTCTAAGCGGGGGGGTTGGCGATACGCAGTATTTT

d_gene: TRBD2
len: 16
abundance: once
j_gene: TRBJ2-1
v_gene: TRBV7-3
CDR3aa: CASSPGTSGRANEQFF
CDR3nt: TGTGCCAGCAGCCCAGGGACTAGCGGGAGGGCCAATGAGCAGTTCTTC

d_gene: TRBD1
len: 13
abundance: few
j_gene: TRBJ2-7
v_gene: TRBV5-8
CDR3aa: CASSRDRGYEQYF
CDR3nt: TGTGCCAGCAGCAGGGACAGGGGATACGAGCAGTACTTC

d_gene: -
len: 13
abundance: -
j_gene: TRBJ1-2
v_gene: TRBV27
CDR3aa: CASSLYGGNGYTF
CDR3nt: TGTGCCAGCAGTTTATACGGGGGCAATGGCTACACCTTC

d_gene: -
len: 12
abundance: -
j_gene: TRBJ1-1
v_gene: TRBV12-5
CDR3aa: CASGLEQTEAFF
CDR3nt: TGTGCTAGTGGTTTAGAGCAGACTGAAGCTTTCTTT

d_gene: -
len: 16
abundance: few
j_gene: TRBJ1-5
v_gene: TRBV6-5
CDR3aa: CASSSNSGGGNQPQHF
CDR3nt: TGTGCCAGCAGTTCCAACTCGGGGGGGGGCAATCAGCCCCAGCATTTT

d_gene: TRBD1
len: 17
abundance: -
j_gene: TRBJ1-5
v_gene: TRBV24-1
CDR3aa: CATSDPGTENSNQPQHF
CDR3nt: TGTGCCACCAGTGACCCAGGGACAGAGAATAGCAATCAGCCCCAGCATTTT

d_gene: -
len: 15
abundance: -
j_gene: TRBJ1-2
v_gene: TRBV4-1
CDR3aa: CASSQEGRGDYGYTF
CDR3nt: TGCGCCAGCAGCCAAGAAGGCAGGGGTGACTATGGCTACACCTTC

d_gene: TRBD1
len: 11
abundance: -
j_gene: TRBJ1-4
v_gene: TRBV11-2
CDR3aa: CASSWKDRVLF
CDR3nt: TGTGCCAGCAGCTGGAAGGACAGGGTCCTTTTT

d_gene: -
len: 12
abundance: -
j_gene: TRBJ2-7
v_gene: TRBV28
CDR3aa: CASSSGSYEQYF
CDR3nt: TGTGCCAGCAGTTCCGGGTCCTACGAGCAGTACTTC

d_gene: TRBD2
len: 16
abundance: -
j_gene: TRBJ2-1
v_gene: TRBV14
CDR3aa: CASSLRAGATYNEQFF
CDR3nt: TGTGCCAGCAGCCTCCGAGCGGGGGCTACCTACAATGAGCAGTTCTTC

d_gene: TRBD2
len: 16
abundance: -
j_gene: TRBJ2-2
v_gene: TRBV4-1
CDR3aa: CASSQAGGPRTGELFF
CDR3nt: TGCGCCAGCAGCCAAGCGGGGGGGCCGAGAACCGGGGAGCTGTTTTTT

d_gene: -
len: 16
abundance: -
j_gene: TRBJ1-2
v_gene: TRBV28
CDR3aa: CASRLPKDKLPYGYTF
CDR3nt: TGTGCCAGCAGACTCCCCAAGGATAAGCTGCCTTATGGCTACACCTTC

d_gene: -
len: 15
abundance: -
j_gene: TRBJ1-5
v_gene: TRBV2
CDR3aa: CASSGVSQRNQPQHF
CDR3nt: TGTGCCAGCAGTGGGGTCAGTCAGAGAAATCAGCCCCAGCATTTT

d_gene: -
len: 14
abundance: -
j_gene: TRBJ2-3
v_gene: TRBV11-2
CDR3aa: CASSLGASTDTQYF
CDR3nt: TGTGCCAGCAGCCTAGGTGCTTCAACGGATACGCAGTATTTT

d_gene: -
len: 12
abundance: few
j_gene: TRBJ2-7
v_gene: TRBV21-1
CDR3aa: CASSGCFYEQYF
CDR3nt: TGTGCCAGCAGCGGGTGCTTCTACGAGCAGTACTTC

d_gene: -
len: 14
abundance: -
j_gene: TRBJ2-1
v_gene: TRBV10-3
CDR3aa: CAIRGDFSYNEQFF
CDR3nt: TGTGCCATCAGGGGGGACTTCTCCTACAATGAGCAGTTCTTC

d_gene: -
len: 14
abundance: -
j_gene: TRBJ1-1
v_gene: TRBV27
CDR3aa: CASSLGRGVTEAFF
CDR3nt: TGTGCCAGCAGTTTGGGTAGGGGTGTCACTGAAGCTTTCTTT

d_gene: -
len: 16
abundance: few
j_gene: TRBJ2-1
v_gene: TRBV28
CDR3aa: CASSFRGSFSYNEQFF
CDR3nt: TGTGCCAGCAGTTTTCGTGGGAGTTTTTCCTACAATGAGCAGTTCTTC

d_gene: -
len: 15
abundance: -
j_gene: TRBJ2-1
v_gene: TRBV5-5
CDR3aa: CASSLSLVPYNEQFF
CDR3nt: TGTGCCAGCAGCTTATCACTAGTGCCTTACAATGAGCAGTTCTTC

d_gene: TRBD1
len: 17
abundance: -
j_gene: TRBJ1-1
v_gene: TRBV4-2
CDR3aa: CASSQDLTGGPQRSAFF
CDR3nt: TGTGCCAGCAGCCAAGATCTGACAGGGGGTCCTCAGAGGTCCGCTTTCTTT

d_gene: -
len: 13
abundance: -
j_gene: TRBJ1-1
v_gene: TRBV5-1
CDR3aa: CASSFTGNTEAFF
CDR3nt: TGCGCCAGCAGCTTTACAGGGAACACTGAAGCTTTCTTT

d_gene: -
len: 16
abundance: -
j_gene: TRBJ1-6
v_gene: TRBV27
CDR3aa: CASSLLGDRNHSPLHF
CDR3nt: TGTGCCAGCAGTTTATTGGGAGACAGGAACCATTCACCCCTCCACTTT

d_gene: -
len: 16
abundance: once
j_gene: TRBJ2-1
v_gene: TRBV7-6
CDR3aa: CASSHAETSSGNEQFF
CDR3nt: TGTGCCAGCAGCCACGCCGAGACTTCCTCGGGCAATGAGCAGTTCTTC

d_gene: -
len: 15
abundance: -
j_gene: TRBJ1-2
v_gene: TRBV6-5
CDR3aa: CASTLTGPVSFGYTF
CDR3nt: TGTGCCAGCACCCTGACAGGTCCGGTATCGTTCGGCTACACCTTC

d_gene: -
len: 16
abundance: -
j_gene: TRBJ1-3
v_gene: TRBV6-2/TRBV6-3
CDR3aa: CASSRDLLGPGNTIYF
CDR3nt: TGTGCCAGCAGCCGCGACCTTTTGGGGCCTGGAAACACCATATATTTT

d_gene: -
len: 14
abundance: medium-sized
j_gene: TRBJ2-3
v_gene: TRBV7-9
CDR3aa: CASSLDREADTQYF
CDR3nt: TGTGCCAGCAGCTTAGACAGGGAGGCAGATACGCAGTATTTT

d_gene: -
len: 13
abundance: -
j_gene: TRBJ2-5
v_gene: TRBV7-2
CDR3aa: CASSPREWQTQYF
CDR3nt: TGTGCCAGCAGCCCAAGGGAGTGGCAGACCCAGTACTTC

d_gene: TRBD1
len: 12
abundance: -
j_gene: TRBJ1-1
v_gene: TRBV12-5
CDR3aa: CASGTGVTEAFF
CDR3nt: TGTGCTAGTGGGACAGGGGTCACTGAAGCTTTCTTT

d_gene: -
len: 13
abundance: once
j_gene: TRBJ2-3
v_gene: TRBV4-3
CDR3aa: CASSHPQMDTQYF
CDR3nt: TGCGCCAGCAGCCACCCGCAGATGGATACGCAGTATTTT

d_gene: TRBD1
len: 15
abundance: -
j_gene: TRBJ2-1
v_gene: TRBV27
CDR3aa: CASSPDRGRYNEQFF
CDR3nt: TGTGCCAGCAGTCCCGACAGGGGGAGGTACAATGAGCAGTTCTTC

d_gene: TRBD1
len: 15
abundance: -
j_gene: TRBJ1-2
v_gene: TRBV5-1
CDR3aa: CASKITTGGDYGYTF
CDR3nt: TGCGCCAGCAAGATTACGACAGGGGGAGACTATGGCTACACCTTC

d_gene: -
len: 13
abundance: -
j_gene: TRBJ1-5
v_gene: TRBV2
CDR3aa: CASSEEGYQPQHF
CDR3nt: TGTGCCAGCAGTGAAGAGGGGTATCAGCCCCAGCATTTT

d_gene: TRBD1
len: 15
abundance: -
j_gene: TRBJ1-4
v_gene: TRBV18
CDR3aa: CASSPSGGRGEKLFF
CDR3nt: TGTGCCAGCTCACCGTCAGGGGGCAGAGGTGAAAAACTGTTTTTT

d_gene: TRBD1
len: 15
abundance: -
j_gene: TRBJ1-1
v_gene: TRBV4-3
CDR3aa: CASSQPGQGGPEAFF
CDR3nt: TGCGCCAGCAGCCAACCGGGACAGGGGGGACCTGAAGCTTTCTTT

d_gene: TRBD2
len: 14
abundance: -
j_gene: TRBJ2-7
v_gene: TRBV7-2
CDR3aa: CASSLGLAGGEQYF
CDR3nt: TGTGCCAGCAGCTTGGGTCTAGCGGGAGGCGAGCAGTACTTC

d_gene: -
len: 13
abundance: -
j_gene: TRBJ2-7
v_gene: TRBV27
CDR3aa: CASSSRGDGEQYF
CDR3nt: TGTGCCAGCAGTTCGCGTGGGGACGGCGAGCAGTACTTC

d_gene: -
len: 20
abundance: -
j_gene: TRBJ1-6
v_gene: TRBV5-1
CDR3aa: CASSLAAVDLGALFISPLHF
CDR3nt: TGCGCCAGCAGCTTGGCAGCAGTGGACCTTGGGGCATTATTCATTTCACCCCTCCACTTT

d_gene: -
len: 19
abundance: -
j_gene: TRBJ2-6
v_gene: TRBV7-6
CDR3aa: CASSLELTAGISGANVLTF
CDR3nt: TGTGCCAGCAGCTTAGAACTAACAGCCGGAATCTCTGGGGCCAACGTCCTGACTTTC

d_gene: -
len: 14
abundance: -
j_gene: TRBJ1-1
v_gene: TRBV6-5
CDR3aa: CASSYSGAPGEAFF
CDR3nt: TGTGCCAGCAGTTACTCAGGAGCCCCAGGCGAAGCTTTCTTT

d_gene: TRBD1
len: 13
abundance: -
j_gene: TRBJ2-5
v_gene: TRBV2
CDR3aa: CASGGTGQETQYF
CDR3nt: TGTGCCAGCGGCGGGACAGGTCAAGAGACCCAGTACTTC

d_gene: -
len: 12
abundance: -
j_gene: TRBJ1-2
v_gene: TRBV18
CDR3aa: CASSPETGGYTF
CDR3nt: TGTGCCAGCTCACCAGAGACTGGTGGCTACACCTTC

d_gene: TRBD1
len: 18
abundance: -
j_gene: TRBJ2-4
v_gene: TRBV18
CDR3aa: CASSPSAQGAWGKNIQYF
CDR3nt: TGTGCCAGCTCACCGAGCGCACAGGGGGCGTGGGGCAAAAACATTCAGTACTTC

d_gene: -
len: 15
abundance: -
j_gene: TRBJ2-7
v_gene: TRBV7-2
CDR3aa: CASSLPTLISYEQYF
CDR3nt: TGTGCCAGCAGCTTACCTACCCTCATTTCCTACGAGCAGTACTTC

d_gene: -
len: 15
abundance: -
j_gene: TRBJ2-1
v_gene: TRBV19
CDR3aa: CASSVSNSLYNEQFF
CDR3nt: TGTGCCAGTAGTGTATCAAACTCCCTATACAATGAGCAGTTCTTC

d_gene: -
len: 18
abundance: -
j_gene: TRBJ1-5
v_gene: TRBV4-1
CDR3aa: CASSQDLYRLGTNQPQHF
CDR3nt: TGCGCCAGCAGCCAAGATCTTTACAGGCTCGGGACTAATCAGCCCCAGCATTTT

d_gene: TRBD2
len: 18
abundance: -
j_gene: TRBJ2-3
v_gene: TRBV7-2
CDR3aa: CASSQYGTSGGAADTQYF
CDR3nt: TGTGCCAGCAGCCAATATGGGACTAGCGGGGGGGCCGCAGATACGCAGTATTTT

d_gene: TRBD2
len: 15
abundance: -
j_gene: TRBJ2-2
v_gene: TRBV7-6
CDR3aa: CASSSGLASTGELFF
CDR3nt: TGTGCCAGCAGTTCCGGACTAGCCAGCACCGGGGAGCTGTTTTTT

d_gene: -
len: 13
abundance: -
j_gene: TRBJ1-5
v_gene: TRBV3-1/TRBV3-2
CDR3aa: CASSGDSNQPQHF
CDR3nt: TGTGCCAGCAGCGGCGACAGCAATCAGCCCCAGCATTTT

d_gene: -
len: 13
abundance: -
j_gene: TRBJ1-1
v_gene: TRBV27
CDR3aa: CASSLSPETEAFF
CDR3nt: TGTGCCAGCAGTTTATCTCCGGAGACTGAAGCTTTCTTT

d_gene: -
len: 11
abundance: -
j_gene: TRBJ1-1
v_gene: TRBV7-2
CDR3aa: CASSFITEAFF
CDR3nt: TGTGCCAGCAGCTTCATCACTGAAGCTTTCTTT

d_gene: -
len: 14
abundance: -
j_gene: TRBJ1-1
v_gene: TRBV2
CDR3aa: CASSDGGLNTEAFF
CDR3nt: TGTGCCAGCAGTGACGGGGGGCTGAACACTGAAGCTTTCTTT

d_gene: -
len: 18
abundance: -
j_gene: TRBJ1-6
v_gene: TRBV4-1
CDR3aa: CASSQVGPANSYNSPLHF
CDR3nt: TGCGCCAGCAGCCAAGTAGGGCCAGCCAACTCCTATAATTCACCCCTCCACTTT

d_gene: -
len: 13
abundance: -
j_gene: TRBJ2-1
v_gene: TRBV4-1
CDR3aa: CASSQGLGGEQFF
CDR3nt: TGCGCCAGCAGCCAAGGACTAGGGGGTGAGCAGTTCTTC

d_gene: -
len: 13
abundance: -
j_gene: TRBJ1-1
v_gene: TRBV6-6
CDR3aa: CASIRTGISEAFF
CDR3nt: TGTGCCAGCATCCGAACAGGGATCAGTGAAGCTTTCTTT